The entry below gives a single TCR beta chain sequence along with its context. Trimming took 5 bases from V and 3 from J, leaving 10 bases between them. The germline gives CDR1 SGHTA, CDR2 FQGTGA. The length of the CDR3 is 13 residues. Specified time point: newly diagnosed GD, antithyroid drugs for less than 3 months. Following extraction of RNA from PBMCs, that RNA was used to make the TCR library. These data are taken from a study of regulatory T cells in long-lasting Graves disease. Arm-PCR of CDR3 regions and iRepertoire HTBI primers were used to build TCR beta libraries. TCRdb ran MiXCR on the multiplex PCR reads and lists one entry per CDR3 protein. This sample yields about 380,000 distinct CDR3 sequences, of which less than 20% are seen a single time; around a fifth belongs to the top ten.

The sample in question was peripheral blood mononuclear cells (PBMCs), obtained at new diagnosis, from a patient treated with antithyroid drugs. The sequence was collected from a female donor with Graves disease. The rearrangement links TRBV7-3 to TRBJ1-1; D gene uncertain. The CDR3 region is CASSLDRHTEAFF. CDR3 coding DNA: TGTGCCAGCAGCCTAGATAGGCACACTGAAGCTTTCTTT.